What follows describes a single T cell receptor beta chain. What it recognizes is unknown. Caucasian adults living in Nashville, Tennessee, provided all samples. This sample was taken from a study of shared clonotypes between healthy human individuals. CDR1 is MGHDK, CDR2 SYGVNS, per germline. CDR3 length equals 16 residues. Study-level findings and limits: Represented diversity (both genetic and exposure-history) was limited by the small number of donors.

Method: immunoSEQ multiplex PCR; TCRdb's copy keeps in-frame clones and lacks some. The table shows roughly 500,000 clones, with about 95% occurring only once. The chain carries TRBV25-1 and TRBJ2-5; D may match TRBD1 or TRBD2 (6 bases each). The DNA end lines up better with TRBJ2-7; the J call may be wrong. The sequence was collected from a woman between 25 and 40 years old in good health. The sample taken for sequencing was naive CD4+ T cells sorted from blood. Subset indicated: CD45RA+ positively selected. Here the CDR3 DNA reads TGTGCCAGCAGTGAATACGGGGGCGGAAGGACCTACGAGCAGTACTTC. Encoded protein: CASSEYGGGRTYEQYF.